The rows below give T cell receptor beta chains drawn from one sample of a study of read filtering for tumor transcriptome and immune sequencing. One entry per CDR3 protein, called by TCRdb with MiXCR from the reads. The data hold under 150,000 distinct CDR3 sequences, with under 15% observed a single time. Specimen: a population of CD138-negative cells sorted from bone marrow. The receptors derive from a donor aged 40 or over with multiple myeloma. The CDR3 runs from the conserved cysteine through the conserved F or W. The order of the fields is J gene, clone size, D gene, V gene, CDR3 protein, CDR3 DNA. A D gene is named only where the DNA matches it firmly. Some rows have no size entry. The others give once, few or many, or a class for an expanded clone.

J: TRBJ2-2
size: few
D: TRBD2
V: TRBV7-2
CDR3: CASSFRPGLATYTGELFF
DNA: TGTGCCAGCAGCTTCAGACCGGGACTAGCGACTTACACCGGGGAGCTGTTTTTT

J: TRBJ2-3
size: few
D: .
V: TRBV9
CDR3: CASSVVTDTQYF
DNA: TGTGCCAGCAGCGTAGTCACAGATACGCAGTATTTT

J: TRBJ2-3
size: many
D: TRBD2
V: TRBV29-1
CDR3: CSVSLAGGPDTQYF
DNA: TGCAGCGTATCACTAGCGGGAGGGCCAGATACGCAGTATTTT

J: TRBJ2-1
size: few
D: .
V: TRBV6-1
CDR3: CASTLTRSPYNGQFF
DNA: TGTGCCAGCACCCTAACTAGATCTCCCTACAATGGGCAGTTCTTC

J: TRBJ2-1
size: .
D: .
V: TRBV4-3
CDR3: CASSQAGAPSILNNEQFF
DNA: TGCGCCAGCAGCCAAGCGGGAGCCCCTTCTATCCTCAACAATGAGCAGTTCTTC

J: TRBJ1-5
size: many
D: TRBD1
V: TRBV29-1
CDR3: CSVTTGGNQPQHF
DNA: TGCAGCGTAACCACAGGGGGCAATCAGCCCCAGCATTTT

J: TRBJ2-5
size: few
D: TRBD2
V: TRBV5-1
CDR3: CASSLVLAGQETQYF
DNA: TGCGCCAGCAGCTTGGTCCTAGCGGGGCAAGAGACCCAGTACTTC

J: TRBJ2-7
size: .
D: .
V: TRBV12-3/TRBV12-4
CDR3: CASSPDIAPTYEQYF
DNA: TGTGCCAGCAGTCCGGACATCGCTCCCACCTACGAGCAGTACTTC

J: TRBJ1-5
size: many
D: TRBD1
V: TRBV10-2
CDR3: CASSGQAGNQPQHF
DNA: TGCGCCAGCAGCGGACAGGCGGGCAATCAGCCCCAGCATTTT

J: TRBJ1-1
size: many
D: TRBD1
V: TRBV30
CDR3: CAWSEDRGGYEAFF
DNA: TGTGCCTGGAGTGAGGACAGGGGCGGCTATGAAGCTTTCTTT

J: TRBJ1-1
size: many
D: TRBD1
V: TRBV12-3/TRBV12-4
CDR3: CASTSDRVPEAFF
DNA: TGTGCCAGCACCTCCGACAGGGTGCCTGAAGCTTTCTTT

J: TRBJ2-1
size: many
D: TRBD2
V: TRBV7-2
CDR3: CASSLANSGRAREQFF
DNA: TGTGCCAGCAGCTTAGCGAATAGCGGGAGGGCCCGCGAGCAGTTCTTC

J: TRBJ2-1
size: many
D: .
V: TRBV5-1
CDR3: CASSSAPSNEQFF
DNA: TGCGCCAGCAGTTCGGCTCCATCCAATGAGCAGTTCTTC

J: TRBJ2-1
size: many
D: TRBD2
V: TRBV6-1
CDR3: CASSEYTSGRFEQFF
DNA: TGTGCCAGCAGTGAATATACTAGCGGGAGATTTGAGCAGTTCTTC

J: TRBJ2-7
size: many
D: .
V: TRBV7-6
CDR3: CASSLVIRGEQYF
DNA: TGTGCCAGCAGCTTAGTGATAAGGGGCGAGCAGTACTTC